This T cell receptor (beta chain) comes out of a study of brain T cells in children with intractable seizures. CDR3 length equals 14 residues. J lost 8 bases, V lost 5 bases, and 9 bases had no gene match. The germline V gene encodes CDR1 SGHNT and CDR2 YYREEE (reference sequence). Only in-frame clones appear in the TCRdb table, and some are missing; sequencing was by immunoSEQ multiplex PCR. The sample shows about 80,000 clones, under 95% of them seen only once. Sequencing was limited to surgery cases with top T cell transcript signatures in brain tissue. V gene TRBV5-4 combines with J gene TRBJ2-1; 8 nucleotides match TRBD2. This receptor was identified in a girl aged 2 to 9 with Rasmussen encephalitis and intractable seizures. Material: peripheral blood, obtained at surgery. The DNA of the CDR3 is TGTGCCAGCAGATATGGACTAGCAAACGATGAGCAGTTCTTC. Its translation: CASRYGLANDEQFF.